Each of the 8 T cell receptor beta chains below was sequenced from the same sample in a study of early T cells in non-severe SARS-CoV-2 infection. TCRdb re-analysed the 5' RACE reads in MiXCR, keeping a single row per CDR3 protein. Of approximately 84,000 distinct CDR3 sequences in the sample, 15% were seen once. The sequencing input was whole blood. The receptors derive from an adult who was a healthcare worker with PCR-confirmed SARS-CoV-2 infection or an uninfected control (not recorded which).

This chain uses TRBV7-2 with TRBJ2-5; D unresolved. This CDR3 comprises 12 residues. Trimming shortened V by 5 bases and J by 4 bases, and 8 bases separated the two germline ends. In germline, CDR1 is SGHTA, CDR2 FQGNSA. The CDR3 sequence: CASSRKGETQYF. CDR3 sequence (DNA): TGTGCCAGCAGCCGGAAGGGAGAGACCCAGTACTTC.

This clonotype was counted between two and nine times. The rearrangement joins TRBV28 to TRBJ2-1, with 11 bases lining up with TRBD2. J was trimmed by 4 bases and V by 6 bases; bases with no gene match: 8. Germline CDR1 and CDR2: MDHEN and SYDVKM. The length of the CDR3 is 16 residues. The CDR3 sequence: CASRPRTSGPYNEQFF. CDR3 DNA sequence: TGTGCCAGCAGACCCCGGACTAGCGGGCCTTACAATGAGCAGTTCTTC.

This chain links TRBV11-2 with TRBJ2-7; 9 nucleotides line up with TRBD2. The germline CDR1 and CDR2 sequences are SGHAT and FQNNGV. The ends lost 6 bases at V and 5 bases at J; junction bases unmatched: 14. CDR3 size: 16 residues. The CDR3 region has the DNA TGTGCCAGCAGTCCAGTGGGGGCTAGCGGGGACCACGAGCAGTACTTC. This sequence encodes CASSPVGASGDHEQYF.

Many counts were recorded for this clonotype. The CDR3 region has the DNA TGTGCCAGCAGCTTCCGGGACAGGGAAGCTTTCTTT. Amino acid sequence: CASSFRDREAFF. This chain uses TRBV7-9 with TRBJ1-1; TRBD1 matches at 8 bases. This CDR3 has 12 residues. The germline gives CDR1 SEHNR, CDR2 FQNEAQ (reference sequence). Trimming cost V 3 bases and J 8 bases; bases outside gene matches: 2.

This clonotype was counted ten times or more. The chain joins TRBV5-8 to TRBJ1-5; D perhaps matches TRBD1 (5 bases). The CDR3 spans 15 residues. From germline, CDR1 is SGHTS and CDR2 YDEGEE. Trimming stripped 0 bases from V and 0 bases from J, with 7 bases between. CDR3 DNA sequence: TGTGCCAGCAGCTTGGCAGGGTATAGCAATCAGCCCCAGCATTTT. Amino acid sequence: CASSLAGYSNQPQHF.

The chain is built from TRBV12-3 or TRBV12-4 and TRBJ2-7; D remains unclear. V lost 6 bases to trimming and J lost 2 bases, with 11 bases between them. The CDR3 totals 13 residues. The CDR3 protein is CASRRTDAYEQYF. The CDR3, as DNA: TGTGCCAGCAGGAGGACGGATGCCTACGAGCAGTACTTC.

This clonotype was seen only a few times. The chain employs TRBV7-9 and TRBJ2-1; D is unresolved. The V end lost 2 bases, the J end lost 13 bases, and 15 bases lay between the germline ends. CDR1 is SEHNR and CDR2 is FQNEAQ in the germline V gene (reference sequence). CDR3 length equals 13 residues. The CDR3: CASSLNSRFHQFF. The DNA of the CDR3 is TGTGCCAGCAGCTTAAATTCGAGATTCCACCAGTTCTTC.

This clonotype was recorded at least ten times. The V call is TRBV18, the J call TRBJ2-1, with D possibly matching TRBD2 (6 bases). V was shortened by 4 bases and J by 4 bases, with 14 bases between the two germline ends. Germline values: CDR1 KGHSH, CDR2 LQKENI. This CDR3 contains 15 residues. The CDR3 nucleotides are TGTGCCAGCTCACTGGGAGGAGGGCGGTACAATGAGCAGTTCTTC. This codes for CASSLGGGRYNEQFF.